This TCR beta chain derives from a study of CD8+CD57+ T cells in acquired aplastic anemia. The wider study: Each DNA sample taken from sorted CD4+ and CD8+ cells came to 3 to 4 ug on average.

Patients selected for sequencing had displayed CD8+CD57+ cell expansion by flow cytometry. Among the patients, all had severe acquired aplastic anemia. At the time of blood sampling, patients had not yet received any therapy. This clonotype was picked up a small number of times. The V end lost 1 base, the J end lost 7 bases, and 19 bases lay between the germline ends. Germline CDR1 reads GTSNPN; CDR2 reads SVGIG (reference sequence). This CDR3 is built from 15 residues. The use of genomic DNA as template underpinned the TCR beta VDJ and CDR3 profiling. In TCRdb, the reads were re-called with MiXCR into one record per CDR3 protein. The profile covers around 430,000 distinct CDR3 sequences, with roughly 34% appearing a single time and 0.82% taken by the ten largest.

The sequence derives from a human donor with aplastic anemia. Specimen: sorted CD4+, CD8+, or CD8+CD57+ T cells (not recorded which) from PBMCs. V usage is TRBV30 and J usage is TRBJ1-2; tentatively, D is TRBD1 (5 bases). CDR3 loop: CAWSAPDRFVGGYTF. For the CDR3, the DNA is TGTGCCTGGAGTGCTCCTGACAGATTTGTCGGTGGCTACACCTTC.